This TCR beta chain was recovered during a study of blood T cell repertoires in COVID-19. Repertoires were generated with immunoSEQ multiplex PCR, while TCRdb's copy carries only in-frame clones and drops some. The sample has 250,000 to 350,000 clones; 75% to 90% are singletons. The V gene's germline CDR1 is SNHLY and CDR2 FYNNEI. CDR3 length equals 12 residues. With 8 bases clipped from V and 8 bases from J, the junction kept 7 bases outside the gene matches. This rearrangement joins TRBV2 to TRBJ1-2, with 8 bases identical to TRBD1. The specimen sequenced was PBMCs or T cells enriched from blood (not recorded which). This receptor was identified in a woman in her fifties or sixties who had recovered from COVID-19. DNA for the CDR3: TGTGCCAGCCGGCAGGGGGCAGTAGGCTACACCTTC. Its translation is CASRQGAVGYTF.